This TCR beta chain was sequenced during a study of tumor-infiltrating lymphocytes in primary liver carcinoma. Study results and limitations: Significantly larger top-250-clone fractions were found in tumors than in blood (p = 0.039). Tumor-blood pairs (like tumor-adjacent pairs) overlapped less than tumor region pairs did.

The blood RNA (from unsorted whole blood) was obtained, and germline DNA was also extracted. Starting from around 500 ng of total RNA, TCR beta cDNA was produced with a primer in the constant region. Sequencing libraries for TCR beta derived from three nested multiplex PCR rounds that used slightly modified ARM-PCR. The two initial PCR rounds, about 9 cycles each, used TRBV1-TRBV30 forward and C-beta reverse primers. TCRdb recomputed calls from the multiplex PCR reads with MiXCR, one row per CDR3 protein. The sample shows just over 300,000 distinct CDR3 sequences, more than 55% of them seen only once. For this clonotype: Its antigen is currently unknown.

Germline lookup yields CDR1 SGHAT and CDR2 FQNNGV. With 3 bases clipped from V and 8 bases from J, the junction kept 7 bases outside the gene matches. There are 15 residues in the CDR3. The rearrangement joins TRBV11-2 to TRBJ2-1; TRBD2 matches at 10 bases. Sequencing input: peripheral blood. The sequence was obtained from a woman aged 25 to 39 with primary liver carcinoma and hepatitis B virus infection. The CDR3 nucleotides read TGTGCCAGCAGCTTCCTAGCGGGAGTCGGCGATGAGCAGTTCTTC. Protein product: CASSFLAGVGDEQFF.